The rows below give T cell receptor beta chains drawn from one sample of a study of brain T cells in children with intractable seizures. Some clones are missing from TCRdb's copy, which holds only in-frame ones; the method was immunoSEQ multiplex PCR. The sample consists of 100,000 to 120,000 clones, 90% to 95% of them appearing once. Sequencing used peripheral blood, obtained at surgery. The receptor source for this set is a boy in the first two years of life with hemimegalencephaly and intractable seizures. The CDR3 runs from the conserved cysteine through the conserved F or W. The D gene is left open where the match is weak. A row's size may be missing; if present it is once, few, many or a size class.

j_call,clone_size,d_call,v_call,cdr3_aa,cdr3_nt
TRBJ2-2,.,.,TRBV6-2/TRBV6-3,CASSSVDTGELFF,TGTGCCAGCAGTTCAGTGGACACCGGGGAGCTGTTTTTT
TRBJ1-2,.,TRBD1,TRBV3-1/TRBV3-2,CASSQTGGFFGYTF,TGTGCCAGCAGCCAAACAGGGGGCTTTTTTGGCTACACCTTC
TRBJ2-7,.,.,TRBV28,CASSPRDKSYEQYF,TGTGCCAGCAGCCCGAGGGACAAATCCTACGAGCAGTACTTC
TRBJ1-5,.,.,TRBV2,CARGAGSNQPQHF,TGTGCCCGGGGGGCTGGTAGCAATCAGCCCCAGCATTTT
TRBJ2-4,.,.,TRBV7-2,CASSMGWGQENIQYF,TGTGCCAGCAGCATGGGGTGGGGGCAGGAAAACATTCAGTACTTC
TRBJ1-2,.,TRBD1,TRBV6-5,CASRGQGARYGYTF,TGTGCCAGCAGGGGACAGGGGGCTAGGTATGGCTACACCTTC
TRBJ2-1,.,.,TRBV5-4,CASSVGLGGVSYNEQFF,TGTGCCAGCAGCGTAGGACTAGGGGGGGTCTCCTACAATGAGCAGTTCTTC
TRBJ2-7,once,.,TRBV7-9,CASSLAWDGNYEQYF,TGTGCCAGCAGCTTAGCCTGGGACGGAAACTACGAGCAGTACTTC
TRBJ2-3,.,TRBD2,TRBV29-1,CSSDRLAGATDTQYF,TGCAGCTCCGACCGGCTAGCGGGAGCGACAGATACGCAGTATTTT
TRBJ2-5,few,TRBD1,TRBV19,CASRRQGVRETQYF,TGTGCCAGTAGGAGACAGGGAGTCCGGGAGACCCAGTACTTC
TRBJ2-1,.,.,TRBV28,CARGRPAWGEQFF,TGTGCCAGAGGGAGGCCCGCCTGGGGTGAGCAGTTCTTC
TRBJ1-2,.,.,TRBV2,CASRGEGRHYGYTF,TGTGCCAGCAGGGGGGAGGGACGGCACTATGGCTACACCTTC
TRBJ2-1,.,.,TRBV28,CASSPGAYNEQFF,TGTGCCAGCAGCCCCGGAGCCTACAATGAGCAGTTCTTC
TRBJ2-7,.,.,TRBV27,CASTGYKPQAPYEQYF,TGTGCCAGCACGGGGTATAAGCCCCAGGCTCCGTACGAGCAGTACTTC
TRBJ2-1,.,.,TRBV27,CASSLSPKSSYNEQFF,TGTGCCAGCAGTTTATCTCCCAAGAGCTCCTACAATGAGCAGTTCTTC
TRBJ1-2,.,.,TRBV28,CASRFPGTNYGYTF,TGTGCCAGCAGGTTCCCGGGCACTAACTATGGCTACACCTTC
TRBJ1-5,few,.,TRBV19,CASSEGWHQPQHF,TGTGCCAGTAGCGAGGGGTGGCATCAGCCCCAGCATTTT
TRBJ1-5,.,.,TRBV27,CASTTLVGQVNQPQHF,TGTGCCAGCACCACTCTAGTGGGGCAGGTCAATCAGCCCCAGCATTTT
TRBJ1-2,.,.,TRBV2,CASSEQGPNYGYTF,TGTGCCAGCAGTGAACAGGGGCCGAACTATGGCTACACCTTC
TRBJ1-5,.,.,TRBV28,CASEGTFVRPQHF,TGTGCCAGCGAAGGGACTTTTGTTCGACCCCAGCATTTT
TRBJ1-2,.,TRBD1,TRBV7-8,CASSPGTGDYGYTF,TGTGCCAGCAGTCCCGGGACAGGAGACTATGGCTACACCTTC
TRBJ2-2,.,.,TRBV6-1,CASSEEGGGAGELFF,TGTGCCAGCAGTGAAGAGGGGGGGGGCGCCGGGGAGCTGTTTTTT
TRBJ2-2,once,.,TRBV3-1/TRBV3-2,CASSLKGGTGELFF,TGTGCCAGCAGCCTGAAAGGGGGCACCGGGGAGCTGTTTTTT
TRBJ2-3,.,.,TRBV20-1,CSAKVLRAQYF,TGCAGTGCTAAAGTTCTGAGAGCGCAGTATTTT
TRBJ1-3,.,.,TRBV18,CASSPRGASGNTIYF,TGTGCCAGCTCACCACGGGGGGCCTCTGGAAACACCATATATTTT
TRBJ2-2,.,.,TRBV5-4,CASSAPGGGPANTGELFF,TGTGCCAGCAGCGCCCCCGGGGGCGGGCCGGCGAACACCGGGGAGCTGTTTTTT
TRBJ2-4,.,.,TRBV29-1,CSVRGGSPSDKNIQYF,TGCAGCGTTAGGGGGGGTTCCCCCTCAGACAAAAACATTCAGTACTTC
TRBJ2-7,.,TRBD1,TRBV5-1,CASSLAPGGREQYF,TGCGCCAGCAGCTTGGCCCCAGGGGGACGCGAGCAGTACTTC
TRBJ1-2,.,.,TRBV11-2,CASSFGSLNYGYTF,TGTGCCAGCAGCTTCGGCAGTCTGAACTATGGCTACACCTTC
TRBJ2-2,once,.,TRBV7-2,CASSGANTGELFF,TGTGCCAGCAGCGGCGCGAACACCGGGGAGCTGTTTTTT
TRBJ2-7,.,TRBD2,TRBV11-3,CASSSLAEKYEQYF,TGTGCCAGCAGCTCGCTAGCGGAAAAGTACGAGCAGTACTTC
TRBJ1-4,.,.,TRBV28,CASSLGEKLFF,TGTGCCAGCAGCCTCGGGGAAAAACTGTTTTTT
TRBJ1-6,.,TRBD1,TRBV6-2/TRBV6-3,CASSYSVRGRFDSPLHF,TGTGCCAGCAGTTACTCAGTAAGGGGGCGATTCGATTCACCCCTCCACTTT
TRBJ2-7,once,.,TRBV6-5,CASTPGVPSYEQYF,TGTGCCAGCACTCCCGGCGTCCCCTCCTACGAGCAGTACTTC
TRBJ2-1,.,.,TRBV2,CASSGTAYNEQFF,TGTGCCAGCAGTGGGACAGCTTACAATGAGCAGTTCTTC
TRBJ1-1,.,.,TRBV7-7,CASSSGHTVKKNTEAFF,TGTGCCAGCAGCTCCGGACATACCGTCAAAAAAAACACTGAAGCTTTCTTT
TRBJ2-1,.,TRBD2,TRBV6-6,CASTPFSRRGDEQFF,TGTGCCAGCACCCCGTTTTCCCGGCGGGGGGATGAGCAGTTCTTC
TRBJ2-1,.,TRBD2,TRBV27,CASSLISGYNEQFF,TGTGCCAGCAGTTTGATTAGCGGGTACAATGAGCAGTTCTTC
TRBJ2-4,.,TRBD2,TRBV6-5,CASTPGGQNIQYF,TGTGCCAGCACCCCGGGAGGGCAAAACATTCAGTACTTC
TRBJ2-3,.,.,TRBV14,CASSQELEQGIYPSTDTQYF,TGTGCCAGCAGCCAAGAACTTGAACAGGGAATTTACCCTAGCACAGATACGCAGTATTTT
TRBJ2-7,.,.,TRBV10-3,CAIGGLTSGDPTYEQYF,TGTGCCATCGGGGGCCTGACCTCAGGCGATCCAACCTACGAGCAGTACTTC
TRBJ1-2,few,.,TRBV5-4,CASSFQGRGNYGYTF,TGTGCCAGCAGCTTTCAGGGGAGGGGAAACTATGGCTACACCTTC
TRBJ2-7,.,TRBD2,TRBV10-1,CASRLARWAHEQYF,TGCGCCAGCAGACTAGCGAGATGGGCCCACGAGCAGTACTTC
TRBJ1-6,.,.,TRBV19,CASSMTVYNSPLHF,TGTGCCAGTAGTATGACCGTCTATAATTCACCCCTCCACTTT
TRBJ2-7,.,TRBD2,TRBV11-2,CASSETRGVLEQYF,TGTGCCAGCAGCGAAACTCGGGGGGTTCTCGAGCAGTACTTC
TRBJ2-7,.,TRBD2,TRBV3-1/TRBV3-2,CASSQWFLAGGQYF,TGTGCCAGCAGCCAATGGTTCCTAGCGGGAGGGCAGTACTTC
TRBJ1-5,once,TRBD1,TRBV27,CASSFQQGVGQPQHF,TGTGCCAGCAGTTTTCAACAGGGGGTGGGTCAGCCCCAGCATTTT
TRBJ2-7,.,TRBD1,TRBV5-1,CASSPRDRDYEQYF,TGCGCCAGCAGCCCCCGGGACAGGGACTACGAGCAGTACTTC
TRBJ2-2,.,.,TRBV6-2/TRBV6-3,CASSYSWNTGELFF,TGTGCCAGCAGTTACTCGTGGAACACCGGGGAGCTGTTTTTT
TRBJ1-4,once,.,TRBV4-1,CASSQAPGRLKGEEKLFF,TGCGCCAGCAGCCAAGCCCCGGGACGCCTAAAAGGGGAAGAAAAACTGTTTTTT
TRBJ2-2,.,.,TRBV28,CASSLGGPGELFF,TGTGCCAGCAGTTTAGGGGGTCCCGGGGAGCTGTTTTTT
TRBJ1-1,.,TRBD1,TRBV18,CASSRGTGGNTEAFF,TGTGCCAGCTCCCGGGGGACAGGGGGGAACACTGAAGCTTTCTTT
TRBJ2-7,once,.,TRBV28,CASSLLAHFYEQYF,TGTGCCAGCAGTTTATTAGCTCACTTCTACGAGCAGTACTTC
TRBJ2-2,.,.,TRBV10-2,CASSPSNPGAANTGELFF,TGCGCCAGCAGCCCTTCTAATCCGGGGGCCGCGAACACCGGGGAGCTGTTTTTT